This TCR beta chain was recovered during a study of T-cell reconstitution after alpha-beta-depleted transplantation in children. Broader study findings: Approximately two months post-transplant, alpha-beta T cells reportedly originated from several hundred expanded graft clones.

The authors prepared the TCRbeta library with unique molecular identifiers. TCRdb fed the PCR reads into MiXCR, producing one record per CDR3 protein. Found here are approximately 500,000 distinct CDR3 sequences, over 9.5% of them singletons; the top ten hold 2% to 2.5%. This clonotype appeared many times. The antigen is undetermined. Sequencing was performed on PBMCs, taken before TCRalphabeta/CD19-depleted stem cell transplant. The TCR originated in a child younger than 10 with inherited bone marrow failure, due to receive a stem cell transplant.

The CDR3 region is CASSSRGRNEQFF. CDR3 coding DNA: TGTGCCAGCAGTTCTAGGGGGCGAAATGAGCAGTTCTTC. The gene calls are TRBV27 and TRBJ2-1; 7 bases match TRBD1. Germline values: CDR1 MNHEY, CDR2 SMNVEV (reference sequence). The CDR3 loop spans 13 amino acids. The V segment lost 4 bases and the J segment 7 bases; nucleotides outside the gene matches: 4.